This TCR beta chain was captured by sequencing in a study of brain T cells in children with intractable seizures. Notes on the study in general: Clones missing pre-surgery may reflect undersampling of that blood sample.

Time point denoted: blood from clinic visit 5 months post-surgery; TSC patient then seizure free. The sequenced cases were selected for having the highest brain T cell transcript signatures. The repertoire was sequenced with immunoSEQ multiplex PCR; TCRdb's copy has only in-frame clones and lacks some. The sample includes under 400,000 clones, more than 85% seen only once; the top ten take 5.7%. V dropped 2 bases and J dropped 1 base, with 20 bases sitting between them. The CDR3 extends over 17 amino acids. Germline CDR1 reads GTSNPN; CDR2 reads SVGIG (reference sequence). About this clone: The antigen remains unidentified.

The TCR originated in a boy in the first two years of life with tuberous sclerosis and intractable seizures. The V and J genes are TRBV30 and TRBJ1-1, with D hard to call. The material was peripheral blood, obtained roughly 5 months after surgery. Here the CDR3 DNA reads TGTGCCTGGAGTCATAACCTTGTCTGGAGAAAGAACACTGAAGCTTTCTTT. As protein: CAWSHNLVWRKNTEAFF.